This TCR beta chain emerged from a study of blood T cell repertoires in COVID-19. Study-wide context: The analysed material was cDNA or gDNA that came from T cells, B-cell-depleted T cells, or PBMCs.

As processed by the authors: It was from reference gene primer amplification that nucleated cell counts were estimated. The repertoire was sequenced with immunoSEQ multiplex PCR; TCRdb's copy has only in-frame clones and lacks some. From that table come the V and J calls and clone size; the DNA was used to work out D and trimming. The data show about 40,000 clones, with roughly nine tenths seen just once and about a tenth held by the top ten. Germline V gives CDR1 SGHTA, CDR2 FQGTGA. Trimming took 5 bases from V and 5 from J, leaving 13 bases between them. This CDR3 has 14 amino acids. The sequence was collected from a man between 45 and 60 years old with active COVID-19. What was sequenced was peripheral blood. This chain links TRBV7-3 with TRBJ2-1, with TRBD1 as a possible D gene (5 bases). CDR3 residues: CASSPWGSHNEQFF. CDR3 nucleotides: TGTGCCAGCAGCCCCTGGGGCAGTCACAATGAGCAGTTCTTC.